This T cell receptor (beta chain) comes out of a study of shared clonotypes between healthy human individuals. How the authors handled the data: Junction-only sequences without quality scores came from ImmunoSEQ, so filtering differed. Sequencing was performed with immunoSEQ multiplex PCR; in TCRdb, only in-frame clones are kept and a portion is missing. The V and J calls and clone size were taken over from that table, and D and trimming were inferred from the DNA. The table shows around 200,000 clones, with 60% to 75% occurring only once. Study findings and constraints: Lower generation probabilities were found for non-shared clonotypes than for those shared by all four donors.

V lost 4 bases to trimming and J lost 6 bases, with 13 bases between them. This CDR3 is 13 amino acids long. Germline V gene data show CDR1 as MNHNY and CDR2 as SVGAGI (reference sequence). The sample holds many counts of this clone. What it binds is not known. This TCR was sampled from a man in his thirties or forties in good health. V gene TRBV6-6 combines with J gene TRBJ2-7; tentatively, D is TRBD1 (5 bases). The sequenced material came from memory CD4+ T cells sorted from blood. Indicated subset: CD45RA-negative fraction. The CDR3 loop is CASSLGETREQYF. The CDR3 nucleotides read TGTGCCAGCAGTTTAGGGGAAACTCGCGAGCAGTACTTC.